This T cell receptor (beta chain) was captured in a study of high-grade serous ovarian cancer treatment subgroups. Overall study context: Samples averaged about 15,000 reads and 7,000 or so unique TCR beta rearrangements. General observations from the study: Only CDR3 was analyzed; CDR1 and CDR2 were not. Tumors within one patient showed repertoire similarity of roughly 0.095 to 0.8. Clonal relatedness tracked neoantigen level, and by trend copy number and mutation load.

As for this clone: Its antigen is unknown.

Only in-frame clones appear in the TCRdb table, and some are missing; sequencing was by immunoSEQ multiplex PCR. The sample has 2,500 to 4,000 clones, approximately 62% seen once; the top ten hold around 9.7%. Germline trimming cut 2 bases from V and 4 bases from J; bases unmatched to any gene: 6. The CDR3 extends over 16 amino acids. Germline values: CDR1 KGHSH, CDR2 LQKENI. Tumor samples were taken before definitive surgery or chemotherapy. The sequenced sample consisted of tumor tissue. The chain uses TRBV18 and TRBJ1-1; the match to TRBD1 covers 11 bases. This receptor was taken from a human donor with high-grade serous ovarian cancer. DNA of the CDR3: TGTGCCAGCTCACCAGCCACCGGGACAGGGGGCACTGAAGCTTTCTTT. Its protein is CASSPATGTGGTEAFF.